This passage covers 10 T cell receptor beta chains from one sample sequenced in a study of blood T cell repertoires in COVID-19. The data were produced by immunoSEQ multiplex PCR, yet TCRdb's version contains in-frame clones alone and is incomplete. In the table there are under 130,000 clones, around 83% of which are singletons. The sequencing sample was made of peripheral blood. The receptor source for this set is a woman of 80 years or more with acute or convalescent COVID-19.

V usage is TRBV24-1 and J usage is TRBJ2-1; 14 bases are shared with TRBD2. J gave up 7 bases and V 5 bases, and 0 bases lay outside the gene matches. The CDR3 has 14 residues. From germline, CDR1 is KGHDR and CDR2 SFDVKD. The CDR3 DNA reads TGTGCCACCAGTGGACTAGCGGGGGGGAATGAGCAGTTCTTC. This encodes CATSGLAGGNEQFF.

CDR3: CASSELGQGNSPLHF. The CDR3 DNA is TGTGCCAGCAGTGAATTGGGACAGGGTAATTCACCCCTCCACTTT. The chain has TRBV2 and TRBJ1-6; 9 bases are a match to TRBD1. The CDR3 extends over 15 amino acids. The junction had 2 bases not matched to a gene; V was cut back by 2 bases and J by 6 bases. Germline-derived CDR1 and CDR2 are SNHLY and FYNNEI.

This chain joins TRBV11-2 and TRBJ2-5; TRBD2 might be the D (5 bases). The CDR3 contains 15 residues. Trimming took off 1 base at V and 4 bases at J, with 13 bases between the two ends. The germline V gene has CDR1 SGHAT and CDR2 FQNNGV. The CDR3: CASSLGPSRGETQYF. For the CDR3, the DNA is TGTGCCAGCAGCTTAGGTCCCAGCCGGGGAGAGACCCAGTACTTC.

The V and J genes are TRBV5-1 and TRBJ1-1, with D tentatively TRBD1 (5 bases). Between the trimmed V and J ends, which lost 4 bases and 1 base, there was a span of 17 bases. Germline CDR1 SGHRS, CDR2 YFSETQ. The CDR3 runs to 16 residues. The CDR3 loop is CASSASRGVGNTEAFF. The CDR3 DNA reads TGCGCCAGCAGCGCCAGCCGGGGGGTAGGGAACACTGAAGCTTTCTTT.

In DNA form, the CDR3 reads TGTGCCAGCAGCCTCTTGGGCTCCACCGGGGAGCTGTTTTTT. Encoded protein: CASSLLGSTGELFF. The V gene is TRBV7-9, the J gene TRBJ2-2, with D hard to call. The CDR3 is 14 amino acids. Trimming shortened V by 5 bases and J by 4 bases, and 11 bases separated the two germline ends. CDR1 and CDR2 from the germline V gene are SEHNR and FQNEAQ (reference sequence).

The J gene is TRBJ2-7, the V gene TRBV6-6; 13 nucleotides agree with TRBD2. This CDR3 has 15 residues. Germline V gene sequence: CDR1 MNHNY, CDR2 SVGAGI (reference sequence). V lost 6 bases to trimming and J lost 4 bases; unmatched junction nucleotides: 6. The CDR3 DNA reads TGTGCCAGCAGGGACGGGACTAGCGGGACGTACGAGCAGTACGTC. This gives the protein CASRDGTSGTYEQYV.

The rearrangement links TRBV24-1 to TRBJ1-2, with D maybe TRBD1 (5 bases). This CDR3 has 13 residues. Germline assignment: CDR1 KGHDR and CDR2 SFDVKD. V was clipped by 7 bases and J by 5 bases, with 13 bases between them. The CDR3 sequence: CATRLGLFYGYTF. CDR3 sequence (DNA): TGTGCCACCAGGTTGGGACTTTTTTATGGCTACACCTTC.

The gene calls are TRBV28 and TRBJ2-3; a possible D gene is TRBD2 (5 bases). The CDR3 sequence is 14 residues long. V was cut by 3 bases and J by 6 bases, with 13 bases left in between. Per germline, CDR1 MDHEN and CDR2 SYDVKM. The CDR3 region is CASSLVGRGDTQYF. CDR3 bases: TGTGCCAGCAGTTTGGTAGGCCGGGGTGATACGCAGTATTTT.

This chain uses TRBV5-1 with TRBJ2-3, with D uncertain. Germline V gives CDR1 SGHRS, CDR2 YFSETQ. The CDR3 runs to 14 residues. Trimming removed 8 bases at V and 4 bases at J, with 17 bases between. The CDR3 region is CASSTSAVPDTQYF. Written as DNA, the CDR3 is TGCGCCAGTTCGACATCAGCCGTCCCAGATACGCAGTATTTT.

The J gene is TRBJ2-7, the V gene TRBV6-5; perhaps TRBD1 as D (5 bases). Trimming pared 2 bases from V and 3 bases from J, leaving 11 bases between. This CDR3 is built from 14 residues. Germline-derived CDR1 and CDR2 are MNHEY and SVGAGI. DNA of the CDR3: TGTGCCAGCAGTTACGCAGGGTACGGCTACGAGCAGTACTTC. Translation gives CASSYAGYGYEQYF.